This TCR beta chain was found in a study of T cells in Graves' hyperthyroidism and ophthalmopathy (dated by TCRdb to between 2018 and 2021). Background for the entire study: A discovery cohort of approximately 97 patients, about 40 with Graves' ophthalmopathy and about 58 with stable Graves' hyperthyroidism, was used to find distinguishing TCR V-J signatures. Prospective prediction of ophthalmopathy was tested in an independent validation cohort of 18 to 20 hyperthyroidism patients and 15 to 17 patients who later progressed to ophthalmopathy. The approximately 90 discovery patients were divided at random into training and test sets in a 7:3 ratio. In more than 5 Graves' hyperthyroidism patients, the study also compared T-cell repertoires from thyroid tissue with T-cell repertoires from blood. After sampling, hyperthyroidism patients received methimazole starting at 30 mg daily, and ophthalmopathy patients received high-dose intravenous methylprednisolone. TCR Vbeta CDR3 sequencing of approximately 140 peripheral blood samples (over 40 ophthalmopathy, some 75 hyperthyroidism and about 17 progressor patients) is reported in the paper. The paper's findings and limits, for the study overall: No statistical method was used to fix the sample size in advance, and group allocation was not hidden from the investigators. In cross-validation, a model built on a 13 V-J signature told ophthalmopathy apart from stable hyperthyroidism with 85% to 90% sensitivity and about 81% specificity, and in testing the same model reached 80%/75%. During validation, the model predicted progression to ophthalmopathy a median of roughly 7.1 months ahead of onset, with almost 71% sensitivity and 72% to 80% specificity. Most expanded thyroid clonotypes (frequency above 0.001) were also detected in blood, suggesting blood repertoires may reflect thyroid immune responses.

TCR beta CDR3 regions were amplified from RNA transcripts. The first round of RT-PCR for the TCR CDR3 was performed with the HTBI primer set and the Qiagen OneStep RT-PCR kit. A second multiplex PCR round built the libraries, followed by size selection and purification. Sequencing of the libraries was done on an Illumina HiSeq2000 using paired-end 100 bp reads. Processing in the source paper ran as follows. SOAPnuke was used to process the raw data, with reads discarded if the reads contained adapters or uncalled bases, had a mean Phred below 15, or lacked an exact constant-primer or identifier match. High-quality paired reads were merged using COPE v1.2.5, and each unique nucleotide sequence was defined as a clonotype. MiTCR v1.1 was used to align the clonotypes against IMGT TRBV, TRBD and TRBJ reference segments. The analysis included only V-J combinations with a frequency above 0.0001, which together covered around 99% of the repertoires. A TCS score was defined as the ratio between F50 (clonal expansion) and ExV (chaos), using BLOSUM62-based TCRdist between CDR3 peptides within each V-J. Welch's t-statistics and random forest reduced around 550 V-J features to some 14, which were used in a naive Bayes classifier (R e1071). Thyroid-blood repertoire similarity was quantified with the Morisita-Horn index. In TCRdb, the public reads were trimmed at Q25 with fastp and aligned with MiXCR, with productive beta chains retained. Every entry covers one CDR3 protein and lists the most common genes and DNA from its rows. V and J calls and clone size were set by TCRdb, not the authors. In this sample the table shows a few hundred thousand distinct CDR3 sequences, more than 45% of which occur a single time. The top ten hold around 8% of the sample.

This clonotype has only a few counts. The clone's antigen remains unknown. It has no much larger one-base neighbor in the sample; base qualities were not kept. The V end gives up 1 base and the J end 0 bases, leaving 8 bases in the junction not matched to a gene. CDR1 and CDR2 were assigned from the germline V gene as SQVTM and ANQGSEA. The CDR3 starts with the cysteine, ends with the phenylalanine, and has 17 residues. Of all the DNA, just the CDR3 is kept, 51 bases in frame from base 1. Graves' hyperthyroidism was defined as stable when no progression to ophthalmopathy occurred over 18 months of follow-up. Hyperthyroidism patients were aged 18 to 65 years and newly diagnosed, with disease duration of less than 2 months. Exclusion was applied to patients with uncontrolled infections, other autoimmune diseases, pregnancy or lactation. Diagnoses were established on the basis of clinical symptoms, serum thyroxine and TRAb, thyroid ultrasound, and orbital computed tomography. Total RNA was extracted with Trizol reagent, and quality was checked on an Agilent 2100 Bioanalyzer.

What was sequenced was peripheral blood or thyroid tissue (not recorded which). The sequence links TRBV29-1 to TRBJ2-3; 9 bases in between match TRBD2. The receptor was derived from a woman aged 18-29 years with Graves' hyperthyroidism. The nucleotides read TGCAGCGTTGAAGGGCGGGAGGGCCCGCGGAGCACAGATACGCAGTATTTT. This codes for CSVEGREGPRSTDTQYF.